Presented here are 24 T cell receptor beta chains from one specimen sequenced in a study of Graves' ophthalmopathy and Graves' hyperthyroidism. As the template, RNA transcripts were used to amplify TCR beta CDR3 regions. The library came from an HTBI-primed first-round RT-PCR and a second-round multiplex PCR. TCRdb itself ran the multiplex PCR reads through MiXCR, one entry per CDR3 protein. The sample lists approximately 700,000 distinct CDR3 sequences, 40% seen once, with 44% in the top ten. Sequences were obtained from peripheral blood. These receptors came from an adult man with Graves' ophthalmopathy.

This sequence joins TRBV4-2 and TRBJ1-5, with 7 positions matching TRBD1. Germline lookup yields CDR1 LGHNA and CDR2 YNFKEQ. With 1 base clipped from V and 3 bases from J, the junction kept 9 bases outside the gene matches. This CDR3 has 17 amino acids. CDR3 in DNA: TGTGCCAGCAGCCAAGGATTCCCGACAGGGACCAATCAGCCCCAGCATTTT. As protein: CASSQGFPTGTNQPQHF.

This rearrangement joins TRBV15 to TRBJ1-1; D possibly corresponds to TRBD1 (6 bases). CDR3 length: 13 amino acids. The germline V and J ends were trimmed by 1 base and 7 bases, with 10 bases remaining between them. Germline-derived CDR1 and CDR2 are LNHNV and YYDKDF (reference sequence). CDR3 protein: CATSRGGGGEAFF. CDR3 sequence (DNA): TGTGCCACCAGCAGAGGCGGAGGGGGTGAAGCTTTCTTT. Looking up the rest from reference TRBV15 and TRBJ1-1 gives the full variable domain: DAMVIQNPRYQVTQFGKPVTLSCSQTLNHNVMYWYQQKSSQAPKLLFHYYDKDFNNEADTPDNFQSRRPNTSFCFLDIRSPGLGDTAMYLCATSRGGGGEAFFGQGTRLTVV.

The chain joins TRBV15 to TRBJ2-7; the match to TRBD1 covers 10 bases. This CDR3 contains 16 residues. Unmatched junction bases numbered 8, after V lost 0 bases and J lost 6 bases. The germline V gene has CDR1 LNHNV and CDR2 YYDKDF (reference sequence). DNA of the CDR3: TGTGCCACCAGCAGAGAAGTGGGACAGGGGAGGTTCGAGCAGTACTTC. Its translation: CATSREVGQGRFEQYF.

This clonotype has at least ten counts. One end of the junction varies from germline; a read error may be responsible. J is TRBJ2-2 and V is TRBV10-3; TRBD1 aligns across 9 bases. Germline V gene lookup returns CDR1 ENHRY and CDR2 SYGVKD. The CDR3 consists of 11 residues. CDR3 sequence (DNA): TGTGCCATCAGTGAAGGAAGACAGGGGGTTTTT. Encoded protein: CAISEGRQGVF.

In this sample, this clonotype turned up a few times. This chain links TRBV20-1 with TRBJ2-2; 11 positions match TRBD2. Trimming removed 5 bases from V and 10 bases from J; junction bases left unmatched: 9. The CDR3 is 14 amino acids. The V gene's germline CDR1 is DFQATT and CDR2 SNEGSKA (reference sequence). The CDR3 reads CSADHSSGGKELFF. In DNA, the CDR3 is TGCAGTGCTGACCACTCTAGCGGGGGGAAGGAGCTGTTTTTT.

This clonotype was seen repeatedly, ten times or more. V usage is TRBV7-9 and J usage is TRBJ1-2, with no clear D. CDR1 is SEHNR and CDR2 is FQNEAQ in the germline V gene (reference sequence). V lost 2 bases to trimming and J lost 4 bases, with 11 bases between them. The length of the CDR3 is 14 residues. The CDR3 loop is CASSLNGEGYGYTF. As DNA, the CDR3 is TGTGCCAGCAGCTTAAACGGGGAGGGCTATGGCTACACCTTC.

The V call is TRBV6-2 or TRBV6-3, the J call TRBJ2-7; 13 positions agree with TRBD2. Trimming took 0 bases from V and 2 from J; bases not matched to a gene: 10. The CDR3 covers 19 residues. Per the germline V gene, CDR1 is MNHEY and CDR2 is SVGEGT. The CDR3 loop is CASSYSTSGGLTAPYEQYF. In DNA form, the CDR3 reads TGTGCCAGCAGTTACTCGACTAGCGGGGGGTTGACTGCCCCCTACGAGCAGTACTTC.

Worth noting for this clonotype: A junction boundary mismatches the germline segment, possibly from a read error. This chain links TRBV10-3 with TRBJ1-5, with a possible D match to TRBD1 (5 bases). This CDR3 comprises 15 residues. Germline values: CDR1 ENHRY, CDR2 SYGVKD. CDR3 in amino acids: CASSFPGSGNQPQHF. CDR3 in DNA: TGTGCCAGCAGTTTCCCAGGGTCGGGCAATCAGCCCCAGCATTTT.

A few counts support this clonotype. The chain recombines TRBV11-1 with TRBJ2-7; D is possibly TRBD1 (6 bases). This CDR3 is 13 amino acids long. The V end was cut by 5 bases, the J end by 2 bases, with 10 bases between. Per germline, CDR1 SGHAT and CDR2 FQDESV (reference sequence). CDR3 sequence (DNA): TGTGCCAGCAGCGTCCGGGACACCTACGAGCAGTACTTC. It is translated as CASSVRDTYEQYF.

The rearrangement joins TRBV2 to TRBJ1-1, with D unclear. The CDR3 contains 15 residues. Per the germline V gene, CDR1 is SNHLY and CDR2 is FYNNEI. Trimming stripped 6 bases from V and 5 bases from J, with 19 bases between. The CDR3 is CASRERTLLGTEAFF. DNA for the CDR3: TGTGCCAGCAGGGAAAGGACCCTGCTGGGGACTGAAGCTTTCTTT.

The chain uses TRBV20-1 and TRBJ1-4; 10 bases fit TRBD1. CDR1 and CDR2 (germline): DFQATT, SNEGSKA (reference sequence). This CDR3 has 14 amino acids. With 2 bases clipped from V and 6 bases from J, the junction kept 3 bases outside the gene matches. The CDR3 loop is CSARRQGADEKLFF. In DNA, the CDR3 is TGCAGTGCTAGAAGACAGGGGGCGGATGAAAAACTGTTTTTT.

At least ten counts were recorded for this clonotype. The chain is built from TRBV5-8 and TRBJ1-2; D is ambiguous. V dropped 8 bases and J dropped 2 bases, with 10 bases sitting between them. This CDR3 has 12 residues. Germline CDR1 reads SGHTS; CDR2 reads YDEGEE. Here the CDR3 DNA reads TGTGCCAGTAGTTTAGACAACTATGGCTACACCTTC. It codes for CASSLDNYGYTF.

This clonotype was seen many times. The chain has TRBV12-3 or TRBV12-4 and TRBJ1-2; D gene uncertain. V shed 2 bases and J shed 8 bases, with 9 bases lying between them. This CDR3 contains 12 residues. In DNA, the CDR3 is TGTGCCAGCAGTTTAACACGCGGGGGCTACACCTTC. Amino acids: CASSLTRGGYTF.

This clonotype was observed at least ten times. The rearrangement uses TRBV10-3 and TRBJ1-3, with D unclear. The CDR3 is 13 residues long. With 0 bases removed from V and 4 bases from J, the gap between germline ends came to 4 bases. Germline CDR1 and CDR2: ENHRY and SYGVKD. The chain's CDR3 is CAISESYGNTIYF. The CDR3 DNA reads TGTGCCATCAGTGAGTCCTACGGAAACACCATATATTTT.

The table lists this clonotype with many counts. This sequence joins TRBV10-2 and TRBJ1-2; no reliable D call. The CDR3 contains 16 residues. Germline CDR1 is WSHSY and CDR2 is SAAADI. V shed 6 bases and J shed 4 bases, with 21 bases lying between them. The CDR3 bases are TGCGCCAGCAGGGGCGGGCAGGACCGAAAGAGCTATGGCTACACCTTC. This encodes CASRGGQDRKSYGYTF.

The chain carries TRBV7-2 and TRBJ2-5; D may be TRBD1 (5 bases). Germline V gene sequence: CDR1 SGHTA, CDR2 FQGNSA. CDR3 length: 13 amino acids. V lost 2 bases, J lost 5 bases, and 9 bases lay in between. The CDR3 spells CASSLKTAETQYF. The CDR3, as DNA: TGTGCCAGCAGCTTAAAGACAGCGGAGACCCAGTACTTC.

This chain uses TRBV11-2 with TRBJ1-6; 7 nucleotides agree with TRBD1. Germline V CDR1 and CDR2: SGHAT, FQNNGV. J was trimmed by 10 bases and V by 5 bases; bases with no gene match: 8. CDR3 size: 14 residues. The CDR3 reads CASSQVTGQSPLHF. The CDR3 DNA follows: TGTGCCAGCAGCCAGGTGACAGGGCAATCACCCCTCCACTTT.

This chain connects TRBV19 to TRBJ2-6; 8 nucleotides match TRBD1. The CDR3 covers 20 residues. Germline CDR1 reads LNHDA; CDR2 reads SQIVND (reference sequence). Trimming removed 2 bases from V and 1 base from J; junction bases left unmatched: 13. The CDR3 nucleotides are TGTGCCAGTAGTATACGTCCCCCAGGGGGCGGTGTTTCTGGGGCCAACGTCCTGACTTTC. Its translation is CASSIRPPGGGVSGANVLTF. Looking up the rest from reference TRBV19 and TRBJ2-6 gives the full variable domain: DGGITQSPKYLFRKEGQNVTLSCEQNLNHDAMYWYRQDPGQGLRLIYYSQIVNDFQKGDIAEGYSVSREKKESFPLTVTSAQKNPTAFYLCASSIRPPGGGVSGANVLTFGAGSRLTVL.

The chain carries TRBV15 and TRBJ1-1; D not resolved. Per the germline V gene, CDR1 is LNHNV and CDR2 is YYDKDF (reference sequence). Trimming stripped 3 bases from V and 7 bases from J, with 9 bases between. This CDR3 region has 12 residues. The CDR3 loop is CATSSLANEAFF. DNA for the CDR3: TGTGCCACCAGCAGCTTAGCAAATGAAGCTTTCTTT.

DNA for the CDR3: TGCAGTGCCGGATACAGACAGGGTGAAAAACTGTTTTTT. It encodes CSAGYRQGEKLFF. The gene calls are TRBV20-1 and TRBJ1-4; 7 bases fit TRBD1. The V segment lost 6 bases and the J segment 7 bases; nucleotides outside the gene matches: 8. The CDR3 runs to 13 residues. CDR1 DFQATT and CDR2 SNEGSKA come from the germline V gene (reference sequence).

This clonotype has a count of ten or more. The rearrangement joins TRBV12-3 or TRBV12-4 to TRBJ1-1; 8 bases are shared with TRBD1. Trimming at V came to 5 bases and at J to 1 base, leaving 3 bases not matched to a gene. The CDR3 has 14 amino acids. CDR3 protein: CASSRQGRNTEAFF. CDR3 nucleotide sequence: TGTGCCAGCAGTCGACAGGGGAGGAACACTGAAGCTTTCTTT.

This chain connects TRBV6-6 to TRBJ2-7; TRBD2 agrees at 11 bases. V lost 6 bases to trimming and J lost 2 bases; unmatched junction nucleotides: 3. The CDR3 covers 14 residues. Germline CDR1 and CDR2: MNHNY and SVGAGI (reference sequence). The CDR3 DNA reads TGTGCCAGCAGGGGGACTAGCGGTACCTACGAGCAGTACTTC. Residues: CASRGTSGTYEQYF.

This chain joins TRBV15 and TRBJ2-5; D might be TRBD2 (6 bases). V was clipped by 0 bases and J by 9 bases, with 17 bases between them. This CDR3 has 15 amino acids. Germline values: CDR1 LNHNV, CDR2 YYDKDF (reference sequence). The CDR3 loop reads CATSRDPAGSQPQYF. CDR3 DNA sequence: TGTGCCACCAGCAGAGACCCGGCGGGGAGTCAGCCCCAGTACTTC.

Comments on this clonotype: A read error may account for a junction end that differs from germline. J is TRBJ2-7 and V is TRBV10-3; TRBD1 matches 8 bases. The CDR3 totals 15 residues. Germline CDR1 is ENHRY and CDR2 is SYGVKD. Here the CDR3 reads CASSYSRDRNYEQYF. The CDR3 coding sequence is TGTGCCAGCAGTTACTCCCGGGACAGGAACTACGAGCAGTACTTC.